These T cell receptor beta chains were read from a single sample in a study of lymphopenia after photon versus proton radiotherapy. Profiled with immunoSEQ multiplex PCR; TCRdb holds only in-frame clones, not every one. The profile shows 65,000 to 90,000 clones, approximately 90% of them singletons. This material consisted of peripheral blood, taken from a patient treated with photon-based radiotherapy. These receptors originate from a woman between 40 and 50 years old with cholangiocarcinoma. CDR3s include the opening cysteine and the closing phenylalanine or tryptophan. D genes are given only for firm matches. For some rows the clone size is stated as once, few or many, or as a class when expanded; others skip it.

clone_size: NA; v_call: TRBV5-1; j_call: TRBJ2-3; d_call: NA; cdr3_nt: TGCGCCAGCAGCCGGGGAGGGGGAGTTACAGATACGCAGTATTTT; cdr3_aa: CASSRGGGVTDTQYF
clone_size: few; v_call: TRBV2; j_call: TRBJ2-7; d_call: NA; cdr3_nt: TGTGCCAGCAGTGCCGAATACGAGCAGTACTTC; cdr3_aa: CASSAEYEQYF
clone_size: NA; v_call: TRBV30; j_call: TRBJ2-1; d_call: TRBD2; cdr3_nt: TGTGCCTGGATGCGGGGGGGCGGCTCCTACAATGAGCAGTTCTTC; cdr3_aa: CAWMRGGGSYNEQFF
clone_size: once; v_call: TRBV19; j_call: TRBJ1-5; d_call: NA; cdr3_nt: TGTGCCAGTAGTTCTCAGGGGATTTATCAGCCCCAGCATTTT; cdr3_aa: CASSSQGIYQPQHF
clone_size: NA; v_call: TRBV5-6; j_call: TRBJ1-6; d_call: NA; cdr3_nt: TGTGCCAGCAGCTCCAAGGGACGGTTATTAAATTCACCCCTCCACTTT; cdr3_aa: CASSSKGRLLNSPLHF
clone_size: NA; v_call: TRBV4-3; j_call: TRBJ1-1; d_call: NA; cdr3_nt: TGCGCCAGCAGCCAAGATCGGTCCTCCATGAACACTGAAGCTTTCTTT; cdr3_aa: CASSQDRSSMNTEAFF
clone_size: NA; v_call: TRBV7-2; j_call: TRBJ1-2; d_call: TRBD1; cdr3_nt: TGTGCCAGCAGCCCGGGACAGGGATATGGCTACACCTTC; cdr3_aa: CASSPGQGYGYTF
clone_size: once; v_call: TRBV13; j_call: TRBJ2-3; d_call: TRBD1; cdr3_nt: TGTGCCAGCAGCCGACTCTGGACAGGAGACACAGATACGCAGTATTTT; cdr3_aa: CASSRLWTGDTDTQYF
clone_size: NA; v_call: TRBV29-1; j_call: TRBJ2-3; d_call: NA; cdr3_nt: TGCAGCGTTGAAGGGAGGGGACTCACAGATACGCAGTATTTT; cdr3_aa: CSVEGRGLTDTQYF
clone_size: NA; v_call: TRBV2; j_call: TRBJ1-4; d_call: NA; cdr3_nt: TGTGCCAGCAGTGAAGTTCTTTTGGGGACACCAACTAATGAAAAACTGTTTTTT; cdr3_aa: CASSEVLLGTPTNEKLFF
clone_size: once; v_call: TRBV6-1; j_call: TRBJ2-7; d_call: NA; cdr3_nt: TGTGCCAGCAGTGACTCTGGGGTCTACGAGCAGTACTTC; cdr3_aa: CASSDSGVYEQYF
clone_size: NA; v_call: TRBV4-3; j_call: TRBJ1-2; d_call: TRBD1; cdr3_nt: TGCGCCAGCAGCCAAGCAGACAGGGGAGCCTATGGCTACACCTTC; cdr3_aa: CASSQADRGAYGYTF
clone_size: NA; v_call: TRBV5-1; j_call: TRBJ2-7; d_call: NA; cdr3_nt: TGCGCCAGCAGCTTGGATAGTCTGGGGCGCGGTCAGTACGAGCAGTACTTC; cdr3_aa: CASSLDSLGRGQYEQYF
clone_size: NA; v_call: TRBV6-1; j_call: TRBJ2-1; d_call: TRBD2; cdr3_nt: TGTGCCAGCAGTGATCGGGGACTAGGACCTTACAATGAGCAGTTCTTC; cdr3_aa: CASSDRGLGPYNEQFF
clone_size: NA; v_call: TRBV7-8; j_call: TRBJ2-7; d_call: TRBD1; cdr3_nt: TGTGCCAGCAGCGGGGACAGGGTCTACGAGCAGTACTTC; cdr3_aa: CASSGDRVYEQYF
clone_size: NA; v_call: TRBV5-4; j_call: TRBJ2-5; d_call: NA; cdr3_nt: TGTGCCAGCAGCAGTGGGACAACTATGTACCAAGAGACCCAGTACTTC; cdr3_aa: CASSSGTTMYQETQYF
clone_size: NA; v_call: TRBV6-5; j_call: TRBJ2-2; d_call: TRBD2; cdr3_nt: TGTGCCAGCAGTCGCGGGACTACGAACACCGGGGAGCTGTTTTTT; cdr3_aa: CASSRGTTNTGELFF
clone_size: NA; v_call: TRBV5-1; j_call: TRBJ1-2; d_call: NA; cdr3_nt: TGCGCCAGCAGCGATCAGGGGATCTATGGCTACACCTTC; cdr3_aa: CASSDQGIYGYTF
clone_size: once; v_call: TRBV30; j_call: TRBJ1-1; d_call: NA; cdr3_nt: TGTGCCTGGAGTGTAGCAGAGGTGAACACTGAAGCTTTCTTT; cdr3_aa: CAWSVAEVNTEAFF
clone_size: NA; v_call: TRBV5-1; j_call: TRBJ2-3; d_call: TRBD2; cdr3_nt: TGCGCCAGCAGCTTGGGACTAGCGGGAGGGTTCACAGATACGCAGTATTTT; cdr3_aa: CASSLGLAGGFTDTQYF
clone_size: NA; v_call: TRBV27; j_call: TRBJ1-6; d_call: NA; cdr3_nt: TGTGCCAGCAGTTTACTCCCAAACGACAGACGGACGAGCTCCTATAATTCACCCCTCCACTTT; cdr3_aa: CASSLLPNDRRTSSYNSPLHF
clone_size: NA; v_call: TRBV20-1; j_call: TRBJ2-5; d_call: TRBD2; cdr3_nt: TGCAGTGCTGGACTAGTAGAGACCCAGTACTTC; cdr3_aa: CSAGLVETQYF
clone_size: NA; v_call: TRBV2; j_call: TRBJ2-7; d_call: NA; cdr3_nt: TGTGCCAGCAGTGCCCAGGGAGACTACGAGCAGTACTTC; cdr3_aa: CASSAQGDYEQYF
clone_size: NA; v_call: TRBV19; j_call: TRBJ2-1; d_call: TRBD2; cdr3_nt: TGTGCCAGTACCGGGGATTTGTCTGGACTAGCGGGCTCCTTTGGGAATGAGCAGTTCTTC; cdr3_aa: CASTGDLSGLAGSFGNEQFF
clone_size: NA; v_call: TRBV2; j_call: TRBJ2-1; d_call: NA; cdr3_nt: TGTGCCAGCAGTGAAGTGGGTGGGGACTACAATGAGCAGTTCTTC; cdr3_aa: CASSEVGGDYNEQFF
clone_size: NA; v_call: TRBV5-1; j_call: TRBJ2-7; d_call: NA; cdr3_nt: TGCGCCAGCAGCTTGGATCCAGGGGTAGCCTACGAGCAGTACTTC; cdr3_aa: CASSLDPGVAYEQYF
clone_size: NA; v_call: TRBV30; j_call: TRBJ1-1; d_call: NA; cdr3_nt: TGTGCCTGCAGACAGAACACTGAAGCTTTCTTT; cdr3_aa: CACRQNTEAFF
clone_size: NA; v_call: TRBV30; j_call: TRBJ1-5; d_call: NA; cdr3_nt: TGTGCCTGGGAAAAAGATGGAGGCAATCAGCCCCAGCATTTT; cdr3_aa: CAWEKDGGNQPQHF
clone_size: NA; v_call: TRBV5-6; j_call: TRBJ2-3; d_call: TRBD1; cdr3_nt: TGTGCCAGCAGCTTGAAGACAGGGGGGGCAGATACGCAGTATTTT; cdr3_aa: CASSLKTGGADTQYF
clone_size: once; v_call: TRBV5-4; j_call: TRBJ2-2; d_call: NA; cdr3_nt: TGTGCCAGCAGCCCCGCCCCAGGGTACACCGGGGAGCTGTTTTTT; cdr3_aa: CASSPAPGYTGELFF
clone_size: NA; v_call: TRBV5-6; j_call: TRBJ1-1; d_call: NA; cdr3_nt: TGTGCCAGCAGCTTGGGTCAGGTTCAAGGGGGAGCTTTCTTT; cdr3_aa: CASSLGQVQGGAFF
clone_size: NA; v_call: TRBV9; j_call: TRBJ2-7; d_call: TRBD1; cdr3_nt: TGTGCCAGCAGCGTTCGGACAGGGATACCCTACGAGCAGTACTTC; cdr3_aa: CASSVRTGIPYEQYF
clone_size: NA; v_call: TRBV19; j_call: TRBJ2-7; d_call: NA; cdr3_nt: TGTGCCAGTAGCCCTTCTATGAGGATTCGCTCCTACGAGCAGTACTTC; cdr3_aa: CASSPSMRIRSYEQYF
clone_size: NA; v_call: TRBV5-1; j_call: TRBJ1-3; d_call: TRBD1; cdr3_nt: TGCGCCAGCAGCGAGGGGACAGTTCACACCATATATTTT; cdr3_aa: CASSEGTVHTIYF
clone_size: NA; v_call: TRBV28; j_call: TRBJ1-1; d_call: NA; cdr3_nt: TGTGCCAGCAGGCAGACATTCATGAACACTGAAGCTTTCTTT; cdr3_aa: CASRQTFMNTEAFF
clone_size: NA; v_call: TRBV6-5; j_call: TRBJ2-5; d_call: TRBD2; cdr3_nt: TGTGCCAGCAGACCCCAAGTAGCGGGGCAAGAGACCCAGTACTTC; cdr3_aa: CASRPQVAGQETQYF
clone_size: NA; v_call: TRBV5-6; j_call: TRBJ1-1; d_call: TRBD1; cdr3_nt: TGTGCCAGCAGCGCCTCCAGACAGGGGGGAACTGAAGCTTTCTTT; cdr3_aa: CASSASRQGGTEAFF
clone_size: NA; v_call: TRBV5-1; j_call: TRBJ2-2; d_call: NA; cdr3_nt: TGCGCCAGCAGCTACACTTTCACCGGGGAGCTGTTTTTT; cdr3_aa: CASSYTFTGELFF
clone_size: NA; v_call: TRBV28; j_call: TRBJ1-1; d_call: NA; cdr3_nt: TGTGCCAGCAGTGCCCCCTGGGGGGGCAACACTGAAGCTTTCTTT; cdr3_aa: CASSAPWGGNTEAFF
clone_size: NA; v_call: TRBV5-6; j_call: TRBJ2-7; d_call: TRBD2; cdr3_nt: TGTGCCAGCAGCTTGGTGGACTCTAGCGGGGGAAGCAGCTCCTACGAGCAGTACTTC; cdr3_aa: CASSLVDSSGGSSSYEQYF
clone_size: NA; v_call: TRBV2; j_call: TRBJ1-3; d_call: NA; cdr3_nt: TGTGCCAGCAGTGACGTCTCTGGAAACACCATATATTTT; cdr3_aa: CASSDVSGNTIYF
clone_size: NA; v_call: TRBV6-6; j_call: TRBJ2-5; d_call: TRBD1; cdr3_nt: TGTGCCAGCAGTTACTTAGGGACAGCCACCCAAGAGACCCAGTACTTC; cdr3_aa: CASSYLGTATQETQYF
clone_size: NA; v_call: TRBV7-9; j_call: TRBJ2-3; d_call: NA; cdr3_nt: TGTGCCAGCAGGCGGGTCGAGGGAACGGGTACGCAGTATTTT; cdr3_aa: CASRRVEGTGTQYF
clone_size: NA; v_call: TRBV6-4; j_call: TRBJ2-1; d_call: TRBD2; cdr3_nt: TGTGCCAGCAGTGCCGCTAGCGGAGGCTCCTACAATGAGCAGTTCTTC; cdr3_aa: CASSAASGGSYNEQFF
clone_size: NA; v_call: TRBV27; j_call: TRBJ2-1; d_call: TRBD2; cdr3_nt: TGTGCCAGCACCGGGGGGACTAGCGGGGCGTTCTACGCGGTCGGCAATGAGCAGTTCTTC; cdr3_aa: CASTGGTSGAFYAVGNEQFF
clone_size: NA; v_call: TRBV7-3; j_call: TRBJ2-1; d_call: TRBD2; cdr3_nt: TGTGCCAGCAGCCCCCAGTCAGCCGGACTAGCGGGGCACAATGAGCAGTTCTTC; cdr3_aa: CASSPQSAGLAGHNEQFF